The rows below give T cell receptor beta chains drawn from one sample of a study of shared T cell receptors in the human thymus. Some clones are missing from TCRdb's copy, which holds only in-frame ones; the method was immunoSEQ multiplex PCR. The table lists around 730,000 clones, roughly 88% of them singletons, with roughly 0.01% in the top ten. These data are also associated with another study on human thymus T cells.

Material: thymocytes. The receptors were sampled from a girl less than two years old with a congenital heart defect. Both conserved end residues are part of each CDR3. A D gene is named only where the DNA matches it firmly. Rows give clone size only sometimes, using once, few, many, or a class for an expanded clone.

DNA: TGTGCCAGCAGCTTAGCCCCGCGTTCACCCCTCCACTTT
CDR3: CASSLAPRSPLHF
length: 13
J: TRBJ1-6
V: TRBV7-2
D: .
size: .

DNA: TGTGCCAGCAGTTCTTGGGTAGGGGCTAGCTCCTACGAGCAGTACTTC
CDR3: CASSSWVGASSYEQYF
length: 16
J: TRBJ2-7
V: TRBV27
D: .
size: .

DNA: TGTGCCAGCAGCTTAACGAGTCCAGAGACCCAGTACTTC
CDR3: CASSLTSPETQYF
length: 13
J: TRBJ2-5
V: TRBV7-9
D: .
size: .

DNA: TGTGCCAGCAGGGAGCATTTTCCGACTAGCGGGGAGACCCAGTACTTC
CDR3: CASREHFPTSGETQYF
length: 16
J: TRBJ2-5
V: TRBV2
D: TRBD2
size: .

DNA: TGTGCCAGTATGGGTGGGGCCGCTGGTGGCTACACCTTC
CDR3: CASMGGAAGGYTF
length: 13
J: TRBJ1-2
V: TRBV19
D: .
size: .

DNA: TGTGCCAGCAGCTTCGAAGCGGGGGGTGTCTACGAGCAGTACTTC
CDR3: CASSFEAGGVYEQYF
length: 15
J: TRBJ2-7
V: TRBV11-2
D: TRBD2
size: .

DNA: TGTGCCAGCAGCACCGAGGCGGGGAGCGCAAGCACAGATACGCAGTATTTT
CDR3: CASSTEAGSASTDTQYF
length: 17
J: TRBJ2-3
V: TRBV7-2
D: .
size: .

DNA: TGTGCCTGGAGTGTACAACACGAACCGGGAGGCTACACCTTC
CDR3: CAWSVQHEPGGYTF
length: 14
J: TRBJ1-2
V: TRBV30
D: .
size: few

DNA: TGTGCCAGCAGCTTTGGCGGGGGGGGCGATGAGCAGTTCTTC
CDR3: CASSFGGGGDEQFF
length: 14
J: TRBJ2-1
V: TRBV7-6
D: TRBD2
size: .

DNA: TGTGCCAGCATCCTCCGGGACAGGATACTGAATAGCAATCAGCCCCAGCATTTT
CDR3: CASILRDRILNSNQPQHF
length: 18
J: TRBJ1-5
V: TRBV9
D: TRBD1
size: .

DNA: TGTGCCAGCAGCTATAGAAACGGCAATGAGCAGTTCTTC
CDR3: CASSYRNGNEQFF
length: 13
J: TRBJ2-1
V: TRBV7-9
D: .
size: few

DNA: TGTGCCAGCAGTGCCCCAGACTGGGGGACAGGGTTGGGTGAGCAGTTCTTC
CDR3: CASSAPDWGTGLGEQFF
length: 17
J: TRBJ2-1
V: TRBV7-3
D: TRBD1
size: .

DNA: TGTGCCAGCAATGGGACAGGGGACGTCTACGAGCAGTACTTC
CDR3: CASNGTGDVYEQYF
length: 14
J: TRBJ2-7
V: TRBV6-6
D: TRBD1
size: .

DNA: TGTGCCAGCAGTGAAGCGAAGGTCAGGGAACATGGCTACACCTTC
CDR3: CASSEAKVREHGYTF
length: 15
J: TRBJ1-2
V: TRBV2
D: .
size: .

DNA: TGTGCCAGCAGCGTAATCGGGACAGTAATCTCACCCCTCCACTTT
CDR3: CASSVIGTVISPLHF
length: 15
J: TRBJ1-6
V: TRBV9
D: TRBD1
size: once

DNA: TGCAGCGATAGATATAAGAACACTGAAGCTTTCTTT
CDR3: CSDRYKNTEAFF
length: 12
J: TRBJ1-1
V: TRBV29-1
D: .
size: .